A selection of T cell receptor beta chains follows, all from one sample in a study of T cell repertoires in cytomegalovirus infection. MiXCR, run by TCRdb on the reads, gives a single entry per CDR3 protein. The sample includes around 530,000 distinct CDR3 sequences, about 17% seen only once; the top ten take 20% to 30%. Material for sequencing was CD8+ T cells from PBMCs. Receptor source: a human donor in good health (CMV status not recorded). Some clones in this sample may be carry-over from other donors' samples. CDR3s include the opening cysteine and the closing phenylalanine or tryptophan. D genes are given only for firm matches. Size values are once, few and many counts, or a class for expanded clones, and some rows have none.

D	V	J	size	DNA	CDR3
NA	TRBV29-1	TRBJ2-7	many	TGCAGCGTTGTGTCCACCTCCTACGAGCAGTACTTC	CSVVSTSYEQYF
NA	TRBV6-6	TRBJ1-2	many	TGTGCCAGCAGTCCAGACAGTCCGATAGCCTATGGCTACACCTTC	CASSPDSPIAYGYTF
NA	TRBV19	TRBJ2-7	few	TGTGCCAGTAGCAACAGAGAAAGAGGCTACGAGCAGTACTTC	CASSNRERGYEQYF
NA	TRBV6-1	TRBJ2-1	NA	TGTGCCAGCAGCCTCGGGATTGGGCACAATGAGCAGTTCTTC	CASSLGIGHNEQFF
NA	TRBV4-1	TRBJ1-1	many	TGCGCCAGCAGCCAAGAATCGGTGTGGAACACTGAAGCTTTCTTT	CASSQESVWNTEAFF
NA	TRBV5-5	TRBJ1-1	many	TGTGCCAGCAGCTCTTCCGGGACTTTGAACACTGAAGCTTTCTTT	CASSSSGTLNTEAFF
TRBD1	TRBV12-3/TRBV12-4	TRBJ1-5	NA	TGTGCCAGCAGTTTCAGGGGGCTGGTTCAGCCCCAGCATTTT	CASSFRGLVQPQHF
NA	TRBV2	TRBJ2-2	few	TGTGCCAGCAGATCAGGACAGCAGAACACCGGGGAGCTGTTTTTT	CASRSGQQNTGELFF
NA	TRBV27	TRBJ1-5	many	TGTGCCAGCAGTTTCTACGTTGGAAGCAATCAGCCCCAGCATTTT	CASSFYVGSNQPQHF
NA	TRBV7-6	TRBJ2-2	many	TGTGCCAGCAGCTTAGAATGGCGGGACAGGGGTAAGGGACTAGCCGCCGACACCGGGGAGCTGTTTTTT	CASSLEWRDRGKGLAADTGELFF
NA	TRBV4-1	TRBJ1-1	many	TGCGCCAGCAGCCAAGATCATACAGGGTTCTCGCCTGAAGCTTTCTTT	CASSQDHTGFSPEAFF
TRBD1	TRBV2	TRBJ1-2	NA	TGTGCCGGCGGATCGAGGGGGCCCTATGGCTACACCTTC	CAGGSRGPYGYTF
NA	TRBV29-1	TRBJ2-1	NA	TGCAGCCTGGAGGGCTTTACCTACAATGAGCAGTTCTTC	CSLEGFTYNEQFF
TRBD1	TRBV28	TRBJ2-2	many	TGTGCCAGCAGTTTGGACGGGACAGTCAACACCGGGGAGCTGTTTTTT	CASSLDGTVNTGELFF
TRBD1	TRBV24-1	TRBJ2-1	NA	TGTGCCACCAGTGACGTAGGGGGACAGGGACTTAACAATGAGCAGTTCTTC	CATSDVGGQGLNNEQFF
NA	TRBV11-2	TRBJ2-1	many	TGTGCCAGCAGCTTAGATCGAGGGAGGCAGTTCTTC	CASSLDRGRQFF
TRBD1	TRBV27	TRBJ2-7	few	TGTGCCAGCAGTTTATCCGAAGGGACAGGCCCAACCGAGCAGTACTTC	CASSLSEGTGPTEQYF
NA	TRBV6-8	TRBJ1-6	few	TGTGCCAGCAGCCTCGGGACTCTCGCTGGGAATTCACCCCTCCACTTT	CASSLGTLAGNSPLHF
NA	TRBV6-8	TRBJ1-5	few	TGTGCCAGCAGCCAAGTGGGGGGTAGCAATCAGCCCCAGCATTTT	CASSQVGGSNQPQHF